This T cell receptor beta chain was found in a study of tumor-infiltrating lymphocytes in localized non-small cell lung cancer. The overall study: Tumor tissue and non-adjacent uninvolved lung came from each patient. Study-wide results and limits: Available tissue quantity limited TCR sequencing to a patient subset. Each assay used a separate piece of the same tissue. IM1 and IM2 tumors showed no difference in T-cell fraction.

Comment on this clone: Its antigen remains unidentified.

V gave up 0 bases and J gave up 8 bases; unmatched junction bases: 14. Germline values: CDR1 SQVTM, CDR2 ANQGSEA. The CDR3 has 16 residues. Only in-frame clones appear in the TCRdb table, and some are missing; sequencing was by immunoSEQ multiplex PCR. This sample has approximately 11,000 clones, with less than 90% found just once. What was sequenced was lung tumor tissue. This TCR came from a human donor with non-small cell lung cancer. The chain joins TRBV29-1 to TRBJ1-2; the match to TRBD1 covers 8 bases. The CDR3 is CSVEDALGQAGSGYTF. The CDR3 DNA reads TGCAGCGTTGAAGATGCATTGGGACAGGCTGGTAGCGGCTACACCTTC. Full variable domain (outside the CDR3, taken from reference TRBV29-1 and TRBJ1-2): SAVISQKPSRDICQRGTSLTIQCQVDSQVTMMFWYRQQPGQSLTLIATANQGSEATYESGFVIDKFPISRPNLTFSTLTVSNMSPEDSSIYLCSVEDALGQAGSGYTFGSGTRLTVV.